A selection of T cell receptor beta chains follows, all from one sample in a study of blood T cell repertoires in COVID-19. TCRdb's table, derived via immunoSEQ multiplex PCR, lists solely in-frame clones and lacks some. The data contain over 70,000 clones, roughly four fifths of them singletons. The sequencing sample was made of peripheral blood. The receptors were gathered from a human donor in a cohort sampled during active COVID-19. CDR3s include the opening cysteine and the closing phenylalanine or tryptophan. A D gene is named only where the DNA matches it firmly. Clone size is shown for a subset of rows, as once, few, many or a class of expanded clone.

clone_size j_call d_call v_call cdr3_nt cdr3_aa
- TRBJ1-5 - TRBV6-1 TGTGCCAGCAGTGATTGGGCCCGGGGGCCCCAGCATTTT CASSDWARGPQHF
- TRBJ1-2 - TRBV5-5 TGTGCCAGCAACATACAGGGCAGGGATCTCTATGGCTACACCTTC CASNIQGRDLYGYTF
- TRBJ2-1 TRBD1 TRBV5-1 TGCGCCAGCAGCTTGGGACAGGGCCTAAACTACAATGAGCAGTTCTTC CASSLGQGLNYNEQFF
- TRBJ2-7 TRBD1 TRBV11-1 TGTGCCAGCAGCCCCCGGGACAGGGGATACGAGCAGTACTTC CASSPRDRGYEQYF
- TRBJ2-5 - TRBV6-6 TGTGCCAGCAGTTATTTTGGGGGGATGGAGACCCAGTACTTC CASSYFGGMETQYF
- TRBJ2-2 - TRBV9 TGTGCCGCCGGCAGGGCTAACACCGGGGAGCTGTTTTTT CAAGRANTGELFF
- TRBJ1-5 TRBD1 TRBV6-5 TGTGCCAGCCAACTGACAGGGTCGAATCAGCCCCAGCATTTT CASQLTGSNQPQHF
- TRBJ2-7 TRBD1 TRBV23-1 TGCGCCAGCAGTCAATCGATCCTCCTTAATCGGGACAGGGCTTACGAGCAGTACTTC CASSQSILLNRDRAYEQYF
- TRBJ2-7 - TRBV11-2 TGTGCCAGCAGCTTAATGCCAGGGCTCTACGAGCAGTACTTC CASSLMPGLYEQYF
- TRBJ1-1 TRBD1 TRBV6-6 TGTGCCAGCAGTTTTAGACAGGGAAAGACTGAAGCTTTCTTT CASSFRQGKTEAFF
- TRBJ1-1 - TRBV6-5 TGTGCCAGCGGGGGACTGGGAGGGACTGAAGCTTTCTTT CASGGLGGTEAFF
few TRBJ2-7 TRBD2 TRBV19 TGTGCCAGTAGTATCTCGGCGGGGGGAATGCACGAGCAGTACTTC CASSISAGGMHEQYF
- TRBJ2-1 TRBD2 TRBV5-1 TGCGCCAGCAGCTTGCAGGGGACTAGCTCCTTTTCCTACAATGAGCAGTTCTTC CASSLQGTSSFSYNEQFF
- TRBJ2-1 - TRBV5-1 TGCGCCAGCAGCTTGGTGGCGGGGCGGTACAATGAGCAGTTCTTC CASSLVAGRYNEQFF
- TRBJ1-2 TRBD1 TRBV7-2 TGTGCCAGCAGCTTAACCCCGGGACAGGGCTATGGCTACACCTTC CASSLTPGQGYGYTF
- TRBJ2-1 TRBD2 TRBV15 TGTGCCACCAGCCCACTCGCGGGGGGTTACAATGAGCAGTTCTTC CATSPLAGGYNEQFF
- TRBJ2-3 - TRBV6-5 TGTGCCAGCAGTTCCTTAAGGGGGGGGCAGGGAGATACGCAGTATTTT CASSSLRGGQGDTQYF
- TRBJ1-3 - TRBV28 TGTGCCAGCAGTTTATTGAGGAGGGCTGGAAACACCATATATTTT CASSLLRRAGNTIYF
- TRBJ2-7 TRBD1 TRBV5-5 TGTGCCAGCAGCTTGGCGGGACAGGCTACCTACGAGCAGTACTTC CASSLAGQATYEQYF
once TRBJ2-3 - TRBV14 TGTGCCAGCAGCCAAGACAGGGACTTGGCAGATACGCAGTATTTT CASSQDRDLADTQYF
- TRBJ2-5 - TRBV6-5 TGTGCCAGCAGTTACGGGGGGATCGAGACCCAGTACTTC CASSYGGIETQYF
few TRBJ2-7 TRBD2 TRBV11-3 TGTGCCAGCAGCTCCCGGACTAGCGGGGACGGCTACGAGCAGTACTTC CASSSRTSGDGYEQYF
- TRBJ2-3 - TRBV3-1/TRBV3-2 TGTGCCAGCAGCCAAGGAGGGTACGGGGATACGCAGTATTTT CASSQGGYGDTQYF
- TRBJ2-6 - TRBV27 TGTGCCAGCAGTTCCCTCTCTGGGGCCAACGTCCTGACTTTC CASSSLSGANVLTF
once TRBJ2-1 TRBD2 TRBV11-2 TGTGCCAGCAGCTTGGGCGGGGGGGCGGTGGAGCAGTTCTTC CASSLGGGAVEQFF
few TRBJ1-2 - TRBV9 TGTGCCAGCAGCCAAAGATTAGCTAACTATGGCTACACCTTC CASSQRLANYGYTF
- TRBJ2-5 - TRBV9 TGTGCCAGCAGCGTAGGGGCGCAAGAGACCCAGTACTTC CASSVGAQETQYF
- TRBJ2-1 - TRBV27 TGTGCCAGCAGTTCGGCAGGCTACAATGAGCAGTTCTTC CASSSAGYNEQFF
- TRBJ1-2 - TRBV5-6 TGTGCCAGCAGCCTAAAAACCGGGACAATCTCGCCCGGCTACACCTTC CASSLKTGTISPGYTF
- TRBJ1-1 - TRBV6-6 TGTGCCAGCCAGAAGGAGGGCCGGACTGAAGCTTTCTTT CASQKEGRTEAFF
- TRBJ2-6 TRBD1 TRBV4-1 TGCGCCAGCAGCCAGACGACAGGGGGCTTTGGTGGGGCCAACGTCCTGACTTTC CASSQTTGGFGGANVLTF
- TRBJ1-1 - TRBV27 TGTGCCAGCCGGTCCTATGGGGGGACTGAAGCTTTCTTT CASRSYGGTEAFF
- TRBJ1-2 - TRBV6-5 TGTGCCAGCACCCGAGGGTCTACGCCTTACTATGGCTACACCTTC CASTRGSTPYYGYTF
- TRBJ2-5 TRBD1 TRBV19 TGTGCCAGTAGTCCCGACAGGGGCCAGACCCAGTACTTC CASSPDRGQTQYF
- TRBJ1-2 TRBD1 TRBV11-2 TGTGCCAGCAGCTTAGCGGGAGGGACAGACCTCTATGGCTACACCTTC CASSLAGGTDLYGYTF
- TRBJ2-7 - TRBV27 TGTGCCAGCAGTTTTAGCCCAACGGCACAGGGTTTTTACGAGCAGTACTTC CASSFSPTAQGFYEQYF
- TRBJ1-5 TRBD1 TRBV5-5 TGTGCCAGCAGCTGGGGACAGGGAATCTACCAGCCCCAGCATTTT CASSWGQGIYQPQHF
- TRBJ1-3 - TRBV2 TGTGCCAGCAGTGCCACAGGGATGGTCTCTGGAAACACCATATATTTT CASSATGMVSGNTIYF
- TRBJ2-5 TRBD2 TRBV20-1 TGCAGTGCTAGTAGTGGGACTAGCGAAGAGACCCAGTACTTC CSASSGTSEETQYF
- TRBJ2-7 - TRBV5-4 TGTGCCAGCAGCTTGGACGGGTTTAACGACTACTACGAGCAGTACTTC CASSLDGFNDYYEQYF
- TRBJ2-7 - TRBV10-2 TGCGCCAGCAGTGAAAGGAATCCCGGGACAAACTACTACGAGCAGTACTTC CASSERNPGTNYYEQYF
- TRBJ2-3 TRBD1 TRBV27 TGTGCCAGCAGTTTCACAGGGGGCCTTAAATTAGCAGATACGCAGTATTTT CASSFTGGLKLADTQYF
- TRBJ1-6 TRBD1 TRBV18 TGTGCCAGCTCACCCGGGACAGGCAAAAATTCACCCCTCCACTTT CASSPGTGKNSPLHF
- TRBJ1-1 - TRBV19 TGTGCCAGTAGGAAGGACAGAAACACTGAAGCTTTCTTT CASRKDRNTEAFF
once TRBJ2-1 TRBD2 TRBV12-3/TRBV12-4 TGTGCCAGCACCTCAGGGAGGGGAAATGAGCAGTTCTTC CASTSGRGNEQFF
few TRBJ2-7 TRBD2 TRBV6-5 TGTGCCAGCAGTTATCGGCGGGGGGGCCAATACGAGCAGTACTTC CASSYRRGGQYEQYF
- TRBJ2-3 TRBD1 TRBV19 TGTGCCAGTAGTACAGGGGGCGGTCGTACAGATACGCAGTATTTT CASSTGGGRTDTQYF